The clone carrying this TCR beta chain has a handful of counts. Its antigen remains unknown. Within the sample, other DNA sequences also encode this same CDR3. This sample was taken from a study of cytomegalovirus exposure and HLA in healthy donors. The overall study: Researchers found that about 82% of 350 to 500 genotyped donors fell within the Caucasian-associated ancestry cluster. General observations from the study: TCR beta chains numbering more than 150 were designated cytomegalovirus-associated. TCR beta sequences reportedly predicted the HLA-A and HLA-B alleles of most subjects accurately.

Both 60 Vbeta primers and 13 Jbeta primers went into the PCR. Source study methods: Later, an analysis found approximately 80 million unique TCR beta chains, and some 10 million of these were shared. The data were produced by immunoSEQ multiplex PCR, yet TCRdb's version contains in-frame clones alone and is incomplete. V, J and clone size are those of that table, while D and trimming were read from the DNA. Counted here are about 140,000 clones, 82% occurring once; the ten biggest clones make up roughly 3.2%. Input material: PBMCs. The source of this sequence is a man aged 18 to 30 in good health and CMV-seropositive.

CDR3 region: CASGSLAGVGPVTQQYF. The CDR3 DNA sequence: TGTGCCAGCGGTTCCCTAGCGGGAGTAGGCCCTGTCACACAGCAGTACTTC. The chain combines TRBV2 with TRBJ2-7, with 10 bases matching TRBD2. This CDR3 is 17 amino acids long. V trimming: 8 bases; J trimming: 8 bases; junction bases outside the gene matches: 21. The germline V gene encodes CDR1 SNHLY and CDR2 FYNNEI.